These 7 T cell receptor beta chains were sequenced from one sample in a study of blood T cell repertoires in COVID-19. Some clones are missing from TCRdb's copy, which holds only in-frame ones; the method was immunoSEQ multiplex PCR. The data contain 200,000 to 250,000 clones, roughly four fifths of them singletons. The sample taken for sequencing was peripheral blood. The source of these receptors is a woman aged 25 to 39 who had recovered from COVID-19.

This sequence joins TRBV7-3 and TRBJ1-1; D not certain. CDR3 length: 14 amino acids. Trimming shortened V by 5 bases and J by 4 bases, and 14 bases separated the two germline ends. Germline CDR1 reads SGHTA; CDR2 reads FQGTGA. CDR3 sequence (DNA): TGTGCCAGCAGCGCGCTCGGAGAAGGCACTGAAGCTTTCTTT. Its translation: CASSALGEGTEAFF.

J is TRBJ1-1 and V is TRBV6-6, with D unclear. Germline V CDR1 and CDR2: MNHNY, SVGAGI (reference sequence). CDR3 length: 14 amino acids. The V end was cut by 6 bases, the J end by 0 bases, with 11 bases between. CDR3 sequence: CASSPGSMNTEAFF. The CDR3 DNA reads as TGTGCCAGCAGCCCGGGGTCAATGAACACTGAAGCTTTCTTT.

This chain uses TRBV28 with TRBJ2-7; D not certain. The CDR3 runs to 15 residues. CDR1 is MDHEN, CDR2 SYDVKM, per germline. Trimming took off 3 bases at V and 2 bases at J, with 14 bases between the two ends. The CDR3 region has the DNA TGTGCCAGCAGTTTGAGTCTCCCGGGTGCCTACGAGCAGTACTTC. Its protein product is CASSLSLPGAYEQYF.

V is TRBV9 and J is TRBJ2-1; D call uncertain. Deletions cut 1 base from V and 6 bases from J, with 11 bases between. The CDR3 is 14 amino acids. Germline values: CDR1 SGDLS, CDR2 YYNGEE. The CDR3 here is CASSVLSRSNEQFF. The CDR3 DNA is TGTGCCAGCAGCGTATTATCGAGGAGCAATGAGCAGTTCTTC. Full variable domain (missing parts from reference TRBV9 and TRBJ2-1): DSGVTQTPKHLITATGQRVTLRCSPRSGDLSVYWYQQSLDQGLQFLIQYYNGEERAKGNILERFSAQQFPDLHSELNLSSLELGDSALYFCASSVLSRSNEQFFGPGTRLTVL.

V usage is TRBV28 and J usage is TRBJ2-7; unclear D gene. This CDR3 region has 14 residues. Trimming stripped 7 bases from V and 2 bases from J, with 15 bases between. Germline V CDR1 and CDR2: MDHEN, SYDVKM. CDR3 coding DNA: TGTGCCAGCACTAATCCCTCTGCCACCTACGAGCAGTACTTC. As protein: CASTNPSATYEQYF.

The chain combines TRBV6-4 with TRBJ2-1; 7 bases align to TRBD1. Germline CDR1 is MRHNA and CDR2 is SNTAGT. The CDR3 is 15 amino acids. Losses at the gene ends were 3 bases for V and 7 bases for J; bases not matched to a gene: 9. CDR3: CASSEFTGVSNEQFF. The CDR3 nucleotides are TGTGCCAGCAGTGAATTCACAGGGGTTTCGAATGAGCAGTTCTTC.

This chain links TRBV7-2 with TRBJ1-4; D not resolved. The CDR3 contains 15 residues. The V end lost 6 bases, the J end lost 0 bases, and 11 bases lay between the germline ends. Germline assignment: CDR1 SGHTA and CDR2 FQGNSA. The CDR3 region is CASSSFSATNEKLFF. CDR3 coding DNA: TGTGCCAGCAGTTCTTTCTCGGCAACTAATGAAAAACTGTTTTTT.